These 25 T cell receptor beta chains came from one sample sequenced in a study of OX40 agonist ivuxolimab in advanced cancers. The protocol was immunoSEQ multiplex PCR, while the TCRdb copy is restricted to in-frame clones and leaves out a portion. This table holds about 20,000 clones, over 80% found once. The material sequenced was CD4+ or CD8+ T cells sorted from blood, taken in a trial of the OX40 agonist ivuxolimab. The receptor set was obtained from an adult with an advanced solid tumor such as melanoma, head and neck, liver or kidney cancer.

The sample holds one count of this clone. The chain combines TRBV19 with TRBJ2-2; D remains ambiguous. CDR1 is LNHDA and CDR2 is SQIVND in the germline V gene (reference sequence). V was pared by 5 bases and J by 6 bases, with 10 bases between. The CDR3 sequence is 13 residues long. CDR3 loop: CASSFSTSGELFF. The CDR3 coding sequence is TGTGCCAGTAGTTTCTCGACTTCCGGGGAGCTGTTTTTT.

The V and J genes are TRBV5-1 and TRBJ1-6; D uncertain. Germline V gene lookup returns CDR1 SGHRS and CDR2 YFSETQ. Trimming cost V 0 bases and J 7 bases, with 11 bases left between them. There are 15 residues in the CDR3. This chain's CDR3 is CASSLDTVLNSPLHF. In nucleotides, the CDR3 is TGCGCCAGCAGCTTGGATACAGTTCTGAATTCACCCCTCCACTTT.

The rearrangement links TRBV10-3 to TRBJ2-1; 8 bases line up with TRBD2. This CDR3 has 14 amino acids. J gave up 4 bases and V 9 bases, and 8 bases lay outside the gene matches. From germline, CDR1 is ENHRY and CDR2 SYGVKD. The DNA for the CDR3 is TGTGCCATGGCACCGGGACTAGGTTACAATGAGCAGTTCTTC. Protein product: CAMAPGLGYNEQFF.

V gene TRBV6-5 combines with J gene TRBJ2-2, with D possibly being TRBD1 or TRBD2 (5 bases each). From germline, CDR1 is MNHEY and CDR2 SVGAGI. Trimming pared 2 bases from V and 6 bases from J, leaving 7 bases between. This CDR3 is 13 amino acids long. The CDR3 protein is CASSYGTAGELFF. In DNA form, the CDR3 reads TGTGCCAGCAGTTACGGGACCGCCGGGGAGCTGTTTTTT.

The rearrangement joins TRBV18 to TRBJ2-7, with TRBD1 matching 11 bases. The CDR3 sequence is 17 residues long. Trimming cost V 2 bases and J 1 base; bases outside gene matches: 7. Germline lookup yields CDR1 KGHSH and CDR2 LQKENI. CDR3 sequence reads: CASSPEDRGPVSYEQYF. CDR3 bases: TGTGCCAGCTCACCAGAGGACAGGGGGCCTGTTTCCTACGAGCAGTACTTC. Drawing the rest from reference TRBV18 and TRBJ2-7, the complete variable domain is NAGVMQNPRHLVRRRGQEARLRCSPMKGHSHVYWYRQLPEEGLKFMVYLQKENIIDESGMPKERFSAEFPKEGPSILRIQQVVRGDSAAYFCASSPEDRGPVSYEQYFGPGTRLTVT.

CDR3 residues: CASSATGFQTSEAFF. The CDR3 DNA sequence: TGTGCCAGCAGCGCGACAGGGTTCCAAACAAGTGAAGCTTTCTTT. This chain connects TRBV7-6 to TRBJ1-1; 7 nucleotides line up with TRBD1. The CDR3 consists of 15 residues. Looked up from germline, CDR1 is SGHVS and CDR2 is FNYEAQ. V dropped 5 bases and J dropped 7; count of bases not matched to a gene: 13.

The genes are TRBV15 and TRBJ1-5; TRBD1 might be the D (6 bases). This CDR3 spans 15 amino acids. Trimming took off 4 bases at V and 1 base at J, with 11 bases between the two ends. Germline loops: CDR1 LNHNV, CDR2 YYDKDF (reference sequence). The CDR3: CATSTGGQSNQPQHF. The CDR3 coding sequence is TGTGCCACCAGCACAGGAGGACAGAGCAATCAGCCCCAGCATTTT.

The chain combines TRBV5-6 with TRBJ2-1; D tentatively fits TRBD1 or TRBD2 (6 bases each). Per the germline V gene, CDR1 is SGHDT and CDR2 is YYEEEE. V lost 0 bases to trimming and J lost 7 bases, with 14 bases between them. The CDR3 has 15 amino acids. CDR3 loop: CASSLVWGAQNEQFF. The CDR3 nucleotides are TGTGCCAGCAGCTTGGTATGGGGGGCGCAGAATGAGCAGTTCTTC.

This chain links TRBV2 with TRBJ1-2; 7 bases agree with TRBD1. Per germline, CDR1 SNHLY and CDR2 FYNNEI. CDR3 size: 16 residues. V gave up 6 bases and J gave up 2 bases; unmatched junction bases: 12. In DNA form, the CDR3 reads TGTGCCAGCAGCGAAATACAGGGGCGATCGAACTATGGCTACACCTTC. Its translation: CASSEIQGRSNYGYTF.

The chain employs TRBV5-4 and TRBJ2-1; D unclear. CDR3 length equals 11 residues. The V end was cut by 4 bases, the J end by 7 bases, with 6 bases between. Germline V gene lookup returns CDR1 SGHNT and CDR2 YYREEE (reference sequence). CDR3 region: CASSLGNEQFF. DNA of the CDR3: TGTGCCAGCAGCCTCGGGAATGAGCAGTTCTTC.

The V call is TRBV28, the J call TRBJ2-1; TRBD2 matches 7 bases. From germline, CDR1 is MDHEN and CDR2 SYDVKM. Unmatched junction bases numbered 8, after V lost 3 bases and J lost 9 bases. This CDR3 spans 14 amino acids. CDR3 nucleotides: TGTGCCAGCAGTTTCTCGGGGGGTTCCGGTGAGCAGTTCTTC. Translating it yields CASSFSGGSGEQFF. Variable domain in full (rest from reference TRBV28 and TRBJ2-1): DVKVTQSSRYLVKRTGEKVFLECVQDMDHENMFWYRQDPGLGLRLIYFSYDVKMKEKGDIPEGYSVSREKKERFSLILESASTNQTSMYLCASSFSGGSGEQFFGPGTRLTVL.

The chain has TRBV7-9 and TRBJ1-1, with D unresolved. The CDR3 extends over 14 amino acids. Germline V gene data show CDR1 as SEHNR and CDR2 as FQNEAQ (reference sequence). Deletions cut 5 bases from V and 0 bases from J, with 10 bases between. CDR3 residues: CASSPPEMNTEAFF. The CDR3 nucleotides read TGTGCCAGCAGCCCACCCGAGATGAACACTGAAGCTTTCTTT.

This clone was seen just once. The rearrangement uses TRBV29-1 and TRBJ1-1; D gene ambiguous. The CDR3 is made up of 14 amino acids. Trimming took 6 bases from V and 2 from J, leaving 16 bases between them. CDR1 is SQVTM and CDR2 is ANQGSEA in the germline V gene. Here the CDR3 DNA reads TGCAGCGTGGCGGGCCACGGGGTTAACACTGAAGCTTTCTTT. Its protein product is CSVAGHGVNTEAFF.

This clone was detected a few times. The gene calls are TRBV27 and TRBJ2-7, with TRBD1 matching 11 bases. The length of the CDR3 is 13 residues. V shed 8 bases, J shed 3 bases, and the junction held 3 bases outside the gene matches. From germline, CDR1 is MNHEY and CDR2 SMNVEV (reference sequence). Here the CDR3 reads CASAGTGGYEQYF. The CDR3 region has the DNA TGTGCCAGCGCCGGGACAGGGGGCTACGAGCAGTACTTC.

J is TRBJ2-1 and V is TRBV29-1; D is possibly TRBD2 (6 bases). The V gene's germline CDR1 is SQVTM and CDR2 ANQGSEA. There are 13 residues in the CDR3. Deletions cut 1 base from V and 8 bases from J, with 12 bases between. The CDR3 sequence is CSVEGEASDEQFF. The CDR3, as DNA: TGCAGCGTTGAAGGGGAGGCGTCTGATGAGCAGTTCTTC.

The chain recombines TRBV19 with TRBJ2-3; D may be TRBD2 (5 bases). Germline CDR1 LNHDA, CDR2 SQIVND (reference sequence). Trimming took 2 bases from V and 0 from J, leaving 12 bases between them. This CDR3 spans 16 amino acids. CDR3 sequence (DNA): TGTGCCAGTAGTATATTGGGAGTAGGTAGCACAGATACGCAGTATTTT. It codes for CASSILGVGSTDTQYF.

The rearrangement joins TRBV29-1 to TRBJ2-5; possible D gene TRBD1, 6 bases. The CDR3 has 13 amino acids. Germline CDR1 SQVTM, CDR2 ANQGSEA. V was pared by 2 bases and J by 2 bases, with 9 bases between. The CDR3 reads CSVEWDTQETQYF. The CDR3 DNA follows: TGCAGCGTTGAATGGGACACTCAAGAGACCCAGTACTTC.

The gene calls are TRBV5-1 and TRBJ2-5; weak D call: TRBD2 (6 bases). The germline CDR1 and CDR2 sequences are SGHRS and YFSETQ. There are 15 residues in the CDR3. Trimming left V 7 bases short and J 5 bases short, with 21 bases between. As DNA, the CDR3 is TGCGCCAGCTTTAATCCGGGACTCCTAGGGGAGACCCAGTACTTC. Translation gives CASFNPGLLGETQYF.

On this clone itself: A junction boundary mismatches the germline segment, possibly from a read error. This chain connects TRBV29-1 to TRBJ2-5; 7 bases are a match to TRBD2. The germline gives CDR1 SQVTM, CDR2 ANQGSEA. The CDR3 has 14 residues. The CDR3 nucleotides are TGCAGCGGTGAAATGGGGGAGGCGGGAGTGACCCAGTACTTC. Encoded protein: CSGEMGEAGVTQYF. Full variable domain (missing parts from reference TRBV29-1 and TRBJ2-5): SAVISQKPSRDICQRGTSLTIQCQVDSQVTMMFWYRQQPGQSLTLIATANQGSEATYESGFVIDKFPISRPNLTFSTLTVSNMSPEDSSIYLCSGEMGEAGVTQYFGPGTRLLVL.

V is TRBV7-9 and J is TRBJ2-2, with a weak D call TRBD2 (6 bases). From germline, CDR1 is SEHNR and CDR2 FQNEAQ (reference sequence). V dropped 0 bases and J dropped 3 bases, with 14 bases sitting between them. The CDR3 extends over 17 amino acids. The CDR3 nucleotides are TGTGCCAGCAGCTTAGCCCCGGGGGAGTCGTACACCGGGGAGCTGTTTTTT. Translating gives CASSLAPGESYTGELFF.

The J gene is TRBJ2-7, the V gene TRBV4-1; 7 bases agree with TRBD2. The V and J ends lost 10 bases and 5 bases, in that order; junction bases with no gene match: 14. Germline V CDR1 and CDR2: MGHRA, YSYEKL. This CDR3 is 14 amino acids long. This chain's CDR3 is CATQLREGFHEQYF. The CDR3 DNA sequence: TGCGCCACGCAGCTCAGGGAGGGTTTCCACGAGCAGTACTTC.

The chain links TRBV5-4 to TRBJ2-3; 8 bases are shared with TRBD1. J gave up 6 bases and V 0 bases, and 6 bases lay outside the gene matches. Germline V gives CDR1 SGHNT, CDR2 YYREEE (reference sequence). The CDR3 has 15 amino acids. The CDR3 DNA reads TGTGCCAGCAGCTTGGAGGCAGGGGGCTCGGATACGCAGTATTTT. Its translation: CASSLEAGGSDTQYF. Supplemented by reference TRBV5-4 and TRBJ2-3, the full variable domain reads ETGVTQSPTHLIKTRGQQVTLRCSSQSGHNTVSWYQQALGQGPQFIFQYYREEENGRGNFPPRFSGLQFPNYSSELNVNALELDDSALYLCASSLEAGGSDTQYFGPGTRLTVL.

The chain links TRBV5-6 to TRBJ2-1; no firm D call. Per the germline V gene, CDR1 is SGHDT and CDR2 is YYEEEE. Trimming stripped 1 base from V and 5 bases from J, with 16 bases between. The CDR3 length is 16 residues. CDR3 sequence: CASSLFGVRSHNEQFF. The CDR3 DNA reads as TGTGCCAGCAGCTTGTTTGGGGTGCGTTCCCACAATGAGCAGTTCTTC.

The CDR3 is CASSKPLAGGVGEQFF. The CDR3 nucleotides are TGTGCCAGCAGCAAGCCTCTAGCGGGGGGCGTCGGTGAGCAGTTCTTC. The chain employs TRBV21-1 and TRBJ2-1; the table's TRBD2 call for D was not verified on the DNA. TRBV21-1 is deemed a pseudogene. CDR3 length: 16 residues.

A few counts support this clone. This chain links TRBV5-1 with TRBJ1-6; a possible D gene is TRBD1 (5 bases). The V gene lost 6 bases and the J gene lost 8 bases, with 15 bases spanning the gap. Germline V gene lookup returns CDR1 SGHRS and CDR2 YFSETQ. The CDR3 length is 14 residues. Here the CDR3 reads CASNQGLEDSPLHF. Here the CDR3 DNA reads TGCGCCAGCAACCAGGGACTGGAGGATTCACCCCTCCACTTT.